This entry concerns a single T cell receptor beta chain. The sample belongs to a study of blood T cell repertoires in COVID-19. Profiling relied on immunoSEQ multiplex PCR, and the TCRdb table lists in-frame clones only, not all of them. The sample includes a few hundred thousand clones, approximately 90% of them seen just once. The source of this sequence is a woman between 40 and 50 years old who had recovered from COVID-19. The sample consisted of PBMCs or T cells enriched from blood (not recorded which).

This CDR3 reads CASSDTGLAVNEQFF. Here the CDR3 DNA reads TGTGCCAGCAGCGATACGGGACTAGCGGTCAATGAGCAGTTCTTC. V usage is TRBV9 and J usage is TRBJ2-1; 11 bases align to TRBD2. There are 15 residues in the CDR3. After removal of 3 bases from V and 6 bases from J, the junction contained 5 bases not matched to a gene. Germline lookup yields CDR1 SGDLS and CDR2 YYNGEE.